The 17 T cell receptor beta chains below were found in one sample sequenced in a study of blood T cell repertoires in COVID-19. Sequencing was performed with immunoSEQ multiplex PCR; in TCRdb, only in-frame clones are kept and a portion is missing. The data hold some 200,000 clones, with approximately 80% observed a single time. The material sequenced was PBMCs or T cells enriched from blood (not recorded which). These receptors were obtained from a man aged 35 to 55 who had recovered from COVID-19.

CDR3 protein: CASSQDSPSNTGELFF. As DNA, the CDR3 is TGCGCCAGCAGCCAAGATAGCCCCTCAAACACCGGGGAGCTGTTTTTT. This chain connects TRBV4-3 to TRBJ2-2; D is uncertain. The V end was cut by 0 bases, the J end by 2 bases, with 10 bases between. The CDR3 is 16 residues long. Germline-derived CDR1 and CDR2 are LGHNA and YSLEER.

The chain has TRBV6-4 and TRBJ1-5; D uncertain. CDR1 and CDR2 (germline): MRHNA, SNTAGT. This CDR3 is built from 17 residues. V gave up 7 bases and J gave up 4 bases, with 23 bases separating them. CDR3 in amino acids: CASTGKIISEHNQPQHF. The CDR3 coding sequence is TGTGCCAGCACAGGCAAGATTATTTCCGAACATAATCAGCCCCAGCATTTT.

The genes are TRBV5-6 and TRBJ1-1; no definite D call. The germline V gene encodes CDR1 SGHDT and CDR2 YYEEEE. The CDR3 extends over 11 amino acids. The V gene lost 4 bases and the J gene lost 2 bases, with 3 bases spanning the gap. The CDR3 region is CASSRNTEAFF. CDR3 sequence (DNA): TGTGCCAGCAGCCGTAACACTGAAGCTTTCTTT.

The chain combines TRBV30 with TRBJ1-3, with D possibly TRBD1 on 5 matching bases. The germline V and J ends were trimmed by 3 bases and 4 bases, with 19 bases remaining between them. The V gene's germline CDR1 is GTSNPN and CDR2 SVGIG (reference sequence). The CDR3 runs to 16 residues. Written as DNA, the CDR3 is TGTGCCTGGAGGACATTGGGGGAGGGGATGGGAAACACCATATATTTT. This encodes CAWRTLGEGMGNTIYF.

The rearrangement uses TRBV3-1 (or the pseudogene TRBV3-2) and TRBJ2-7; 13 bases map to TRBD2. There are 15 residues in the CDR3. Germline V lookup: CDR1 LGHDT, CDR2 YNNKEL (reference sequence). V lost 3 bases and J lost 2; bases outside the gene matches: 1. In DNA, the CDR3 is TGTGCCAGCAGCCATGGACTAGCGGGGGCCTACGAGCAGTACTTC. Amino acid sequence: CASSHGLAGAYEQYF.

The chain has TRBV6-5 and TRBJ2-3, with D hard to call. The CDR3 contains 15 residues. CDR1 and CDR2 from the germline V gene are MNHEY and SVGAGI. V was clipped by 6 bases and J by 0 bases, with 13 bases between them. The CDR3 spells CASRPFLGSTDTQYF. The CDR3 DNA is TGTGCCAGCAGGCCTTTCCTCGGGAGCACAGATACGCAGTATTTT.

The rearrangement links TRBV24-1 to TRBJ2-1, with 11 bases matching TRBD2. V lost 7 bases, J lost 8 bases, and 9 bases stayed unmatched. CDR1 is KGHDR and CDR2 is SFDVKD in the germline V gene. The CDR3 covers 15 residues. In DNA form, the CDR3 reads TGTGCCACCAGATTAATAGCGGGAGGGGCCCATGAGCAGTTCTTC. Translating it yields CATRLIAGGAHEQFF.

This rearrangement joins TRBV7-3 to TRBJ2-1, with D tentatively TRBD2 (5 bases). This CDR3 region has 13 residues. V lost 2 bases, J lost 6 bases, and 8 bases lay in between. Germline V gene data show CDR1 as SGHTA and CDR2 as FQGTGA. DNA of the CDR3: TGTGCCAGCAGCTTATCGAGGGCCAATGAGCAGTTCTTC. Translating it yields CASSLSRANEQFF.

The chain employs TRBV5-1 and TRBJ1-4; D gene ambiguous. Germline V gene lookup returns CDR1 SGHRS and CDR2 YFSETQ. The ends were cut back, 4 bases at V and 7 bases at J, with 14 bases in the middle. The length of the CDR3 is 14 residues. In nucleotides, the CDR3 is TGCGCCAGCAGCCCCGGTTCGACATCTGAAAAACTGTTTTTT. It yields the protein CASSPGSTSEKLFF.

This chain joins TRBV15 and TRBJ2-1; no reliable D call. V was trimmed by 1 base and J by 3 bases, leaving 7 bases between them. This CDR3 is 14 amino acids long. Germline CDR1 reads LNHNV; CDR2 reads YYDKDF (reference sequence). CDR3 amino acids: CATSRGPSYNEQFF. CDR3 DNA sequence: TGTGCCACCAGCAGAGGTCCTAGCTACAATGAGCAGTTCTTC.

The chain links TRBV7-2 to TRBJ2-3; 9 positions agree with TRBD2. This CDR3 is built from 18 residues. Germline V gives CDR1 SGHTA, CDR2 FQGNSA. V was pared by 2 bases and J by 3 bases, with 12 bases of the junction left unmatched. The CDR3 region has the DNA TGTGCCAGCAGCTTATGGGTAACGCTAGCGGGGAGGACAGATACGCAGTATTTT. Protein sequence: CASSLWVTLAGRTDTQYF.

The chain links TRBV2 to TRBJ2-3; no clear D gene. The CDR3 totals 14 residues. The V end was cut by 2 bases, the J end by 6 bases, with 12 bases between. The germline CDR1 and CDR2 sequences are SNHLY and FYNNEI. CDR3 in amino acids: CASSELSERDTQYF. DNA of the CDR3: TGTGCCAGCAGTGAATTGTCCGAGAGGGATACGCAGTATTTT.

The chain carries TRBV2 and TRBJ2-2; perhaps TRBD2 as D (6 bases). Germline V gives CDR1 SNHLY, CDR2 FYNNEI. The CDR3 length is 13 residues. The V end lost 4 bases, the J end lost 7 bases, and 10 bases lay between the germline ends. The CDR3: CASSVRDSGELFF. In DNA form, the CDR3 reads TGTGCCAGCAGTGTGCGGGATAGCGGGGAGCTGTTTTTT.

V and J are TRBV9 and TRBJ2-3, with 10 bases that match TRBD1. CDR3 length: 14 residues. CDR1 and CDR2 (germline): SGDLS, YYNGEE. After removal of 5 bases from V and 3 bases from J, the junction contained 3 bases not matched to a gene. The CDR3 here is CASRGTGATDTQYF. The CDR3 DNA is TGTGCCAGCAGGGGGACAGGGGCGACAGATACGCAGTATTTT.

The chain combines TRBV4-3 with TRBJ1-2; D might be TRBD1 (5 bases). The CDR3 covers 15 residues. Trimming pared 0 bases from V and 3 bases from J, leaving 11 bases between. Looked up from germline, CDR1 is LGHNA and CDR2 is YSLEER. DNA of the CDR3: TGCGCCAGCAGCCAAGATGCAAGGGGCGACTATGGCTACACCTTC. Translated: CASSQDARGDYGYTF.

This clone was observed a single time. The rearrangement joins TRBV12-3 or TRBV12-4 to TRBJ2-7, with TRBD1 as a possible D gene (6 bases). The CDR3 contains 11 residues. Trimming left V 5 bases short and J 6 bases short, with 8 bases between. The CDR3 sequence is CASSRGGEQYF. CDR3 DNA sequence: TGTGCCAGCAGTCGAGGGGGCGAGCAGTACTTC.

V usage is TRBV28 and J usage is TRBJ2-1; 11 bases are a match to TRBD2. After removal of 6 bases from V and 5 bases from J, the junction contained 9 bases not matched to a gene. Germline values: CDR1 MDHEN, CDR2 SYDVKM. This CDR3 spans 16 amino acids. CDR3 in amino acids: CASSPIAGGAHNEQFF. In DNA form, the CDR3 reads TGTGCCAGCAGCCCCATAGCGGGAGGGGCCCACAATGAGCAGTTCTTC.